This T cell receptor beta chain was retrieved from a study of T cell repertoires in cytomegalovirus infection. Study as a whole: Public signatures in TCR beta pointed to CMV infection and matching HLA type.

This CDR3 has 16 residues. From germline, CDR1 is LGHNA and CDR2 YNFKEQ. V was clipped by 1 base and J by 3 bases; unmatched bases: 6. The study's findings and limits: Pooled public TCR beta family frequency picked out CMV carriers with the relevant HLA. Ex vivo, HLA-C-restricted CMV-specific TCR beta clonotypes prevailed over the rest of the response.

Using its own MiXCR run on the reads, TCRdb lists one record per CDR3 protein. The repertoire has roughly 500,000 distinct CDR3 sequences, about 10% of them found once; the top ten carry roughly 10%. As concerns this clonotype: Its antigen is not known.

The rearrangement uses TRBV4-2 and TRBJ1-5, with 7 bases fitting TRBD1. The sample comprised PBMCs. This TCR was sampled from a human donor in good health (CMV status not recorded). Some clones in this sample may be carry-over from other donors' samples. CDR3 DNA: TGTGCCAGCAGCCAAGCGACAGGGACCTTCAATCAGCCCCAGCATTTT. It codes for CASSQATGTFNQPQHF.